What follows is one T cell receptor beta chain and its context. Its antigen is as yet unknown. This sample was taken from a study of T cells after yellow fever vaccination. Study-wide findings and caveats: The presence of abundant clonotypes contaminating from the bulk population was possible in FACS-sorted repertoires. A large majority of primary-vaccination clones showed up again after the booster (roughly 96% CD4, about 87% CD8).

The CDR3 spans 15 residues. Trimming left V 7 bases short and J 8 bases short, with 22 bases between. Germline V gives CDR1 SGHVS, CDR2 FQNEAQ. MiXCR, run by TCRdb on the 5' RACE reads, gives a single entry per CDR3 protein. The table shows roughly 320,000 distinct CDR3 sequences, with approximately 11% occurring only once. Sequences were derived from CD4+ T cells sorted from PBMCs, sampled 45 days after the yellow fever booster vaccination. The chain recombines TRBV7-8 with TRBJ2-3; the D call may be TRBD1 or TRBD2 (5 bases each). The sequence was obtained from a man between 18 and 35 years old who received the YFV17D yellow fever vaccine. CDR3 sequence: CASNPRGAQFPTQYF. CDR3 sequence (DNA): TGTGCCAGCAACCCTAGAGGGGCCCAGTTTCCTACGCAGTATTTT. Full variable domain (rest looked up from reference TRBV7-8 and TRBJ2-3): GAGVSQSPRYKVAKRGQDVALRCDPISGHVSLFWYQQALGQGPEFLTYFQNEAQLDKSGLPSDRFFAERPEGSVSTLKIQRTQQEDSAVYLCASNPRGAQFPTQYFGPGTRLTVL.